Following are 24 T cell receptor beta chains from one sample sequenced in a study of blood T cell repertoires in COVID-19 (dated by TCRdb to 2020 to 2022). The library was obtained by the immunoSEQ multiplex PCR assay. TCRdb re-hosts the immuneACCESS table, in-frame sequences only. Its copies lack some clones; in the studies checked, an unresolved V gene accounts for under half of them, and the cause for the rest is not known. The sample yields around 300,000 clones; around 89% were counted once. The ten largest make up about 1.7% of the sample. The sample was PBMCs or T cells enriched from blood (not recorded which). The receptors were gathered from a woman younger than 35 with acute COVID-19.

The gene calls are TRBV7-9 and TRBJ2-7, with TRBD2 identical over 13 bases. The junction had 9 bases not matched to a gene; V was cut back by 3 bases and J by 4 bases. CDR3 length: 17 residues. Germline CDR1 is SEHNR and CDR2 is FQNEAQ (reference sequence). Here the CDR3 reads CASSFSSRTSGSYEQYF. DNA of the CDR3: TGTGCCAGCAGCTTTTCTAGTCGGACTAGCGGGAGTTACGAGCAGTACTTC.

This clone came up once. The chain combines TRBV10-3 with TRBJ2-5; D gene ambiguous. Germline-derived CDR1 and CDR2 are ENHRY and SYGVKD. This CDR3 has 13 residues. Trimming left V 3 bases short and J 1 base short, with 6 bases between. The CDR3 is CAISDQVQETQYF. CDR3 DNA: TGTGCCATCAGTGATCAGGTCCAAGAGACCCAGTACTTC.

The chain carries TRBV27 and TRBJ1-2, with TRBD1 matching over 9 bases. The CDR3 runs 17 residues. From germline, CDR1 is MNHEY and CDR2 SMNVEV (reference sequence). V dropped 6 bases and J dropped 8; count of bases not matched to a gene: 19. CDR3 loop: CASSDKRGQGVLQGYTF. The CDR3 nucleotides read TGTGCCAGCAGCGACAAACGGGGACAGGGCGTTCTCCAGGGCTACACCTTC.

The chain links TRBV7-3 to TRBJ2-3, with unresolved D. This CDR3 is built from 13 residues. The germline V gene has CDR1 SGHTA and CDR2 FQGTGA. The ends were cut back, 2 bases at V and 2 bases at J, with 5 bases in the middle. CDR3 loop: CASSLASTDTQYF. CDR3 DNA sequence: TGTGCCAGCAGCTTAGCGTCCACAGATACGCAGTATTTT.

The rearrangement joins TRBV19 to TRBJ1-1; 8 bases map to TRBD1. Germline loops: CDR1 LNHDA, CDR2 SQIVND (reference sequence). V was pared by 8 bases and J by 0 bases, with 14 bases of the junction left unmatched. The CDR3 has 17 amino acids. The CDR3 nucleotides read TGTGCCAGTTACGCCCGGACAGGGAATAGGATGAACACTGAAGCTTTCTTT. The encoded protein is CASYARTGNRMNTEAFF.

The chain combines TRBV6-1 with TRBJ2-3; 9 bases map to TRBD1. V lost 6 bases and J lost 3; bases outside the gene matches: 10. The CDR3 has 16 residues. The germline gives CDR1 MNHNS, CDR2 SASEGT. The CDR3: CASRESGDRVTDTQYF. The CDR3 DNA follows: TGTGCCAGCAGAGAATCAGGGGACAGGGTAACAGATACGCAGTATTTT.

This chain uses TRBV2 with TRBJ2-3, with unresolved D. This CDR3 contains 13 residues. The V end lost 7 bases, the J end lost 6 bases, and 14 bases lay between the germline ends. Germline V gene sequence: CDR1 SNHLY, CDR2 FYNNEI. The CDR3 nucleotides are TGTGCCAGCAAGCTTGGTGTCTCGGATACGCAGTATTTT. This codes for CASKLGVSDTQYF.

The J gene is TRBJ1-5, the V gene TRBV5-5; 9 positions match TRBD1. This CDR3 has 17 amino acids. V gave up 4 bases and J gave up 0 bases; unmatched junction bases: 8. From germline, CDR1 is SGHKS and CDR2 YYEKEE (reference sequence). The CDR3 region is CASSRRQGGDSNQPQHF. In DNA form, the CDR3 reads TGTGCCAGCAGCAGACGACAGGGGGGAGATAGCAATCAGCCCCAGCATTTT. Supplemented by reference TRBV5-5 and TRBJ1-5, the full variable domain reads DAGVTQSPTHLIKTRGQQVTLRCSPISGHKSVSWYQQVLGQGPQFIFQYYEKEERGRGNFPDRFSARQFPNYSSELNVNALLLGDSALYLCASSRRQGGDSNQPQHFGDGTRLSIL.

This CDR3 reads CASSLAGIRGETQYF. In DNA form, the CDR3 reads TGTGCCAGCAGCTTAGCGGGGATAAGGGGAGAGACCCAGTACTTC. The rearrangement uses TRBV7-2 and TRBJ2-5; a possible D gene is TRBD1 (5 bases). The V end was cut by 0 bases, the J end by 4 bases, with 12 bases between. CDR1 and CDR2 from the germline V gene are SGHTA and FQGNSA. The CDR3 runs to 15 residues.

The chain has TRBV18 and TRBJ1-1; TRBD1 aligns across 7 bases. CDR3 length: 15 residues. Germline V gene data show CDR1 as KGHSH and CDR2 as LQKENI. The ends lost 3 bases at V and 1 base at J; junction bases unmatched: 5. CDR3 residues: CASSPPGGQNTEAFF. The CDR3 nucleotides read TGTGCCAGCTCACCCCCAGGGGGACAGAACACTGAAGCTTTCTTT.

In DNA, the CDR3 is TGTGCCAGCAGCTTGTTCCCGGGGTTGTGGGAGACCCAGTACTTC. Protein sequence: CASSLFPGLWETQYF. The chain has TRBV5-6 and TRBJ2-5, with a weak D call TRBD2 (5 bases). Germline-derived CDR1 and CDR2 are SGHDT and YYEEEE. The germline V and J ends were trimmed by 1 base and 5 bases, with 15 bases remaining between them. The CDR3 extends over 15 amino acids.

The chain couples TRBV19 to TRBJ2-7; a possible D gene is TRBD2 (5 bases). V was pared by 5 bases and J by 7 bases, with 15 bases between. The CDR3 has 13 residues. CDR1 is LNHDA, CDR2 SQIVND, per germline (reference sequence). CDR3 DNA: TGTGCCAGTAGTGTACTTGGAGGTAGGGAGCAGTACTTC. Residues: CASSVLGGREQYF.

The chain employs TRBV6-2 or TRBV6-3 and TRBJ2-2, with a weak D call TRBD2 (5 bases). The germline CDR1 and CDR2 sequences are MNHEY and SVGEGT. The V end was cut by 5 bases, the J end by 7 bases, with 20 bases between. The CDR3 sequence is 16 residues long. This CDR3 reads CASSDPHRGLRGELFF. The CDR3 DNA reads TGTGCCAGCAGTGACCCCCACCGGGGTTTACGCGGGGAGCTGTTTTTT.

V and J are TRBV5-1 and TRBJ1-4, with 9 bases matching TRBD1. The CDR3 consists of 18 residues. Germline V gene sequence: CDR1 SGHRS, CDR2 YFSETQ. V lost 5 bases to trimming and J lost 8 bases; unmatched junction nucleotides: 19. The CDR3 spells CASRPTGTGYPTGEKLFF. The CDR3, as DNA: TGCGCCAGCAGACCCACCGGGACAGGGTACCCAACAGGAGAAAAACTGTTTTTT.

There are a few counts of this clone. The chain combines TRBV5-1 with TRBJ2-7; TRBD2 aligns across 9 bases. With 4 bases clipped from V and 6 bases from J, the junction kept 8 bases outside the gene matches. There are 14 residues in the CDR3. CDR1 is SGHRS, CDR2 YFSETQ, per germline. The CDR3 sequence: CASSPDAGGSEQYF. CDR3 in DNA: TGCGCCAGCAGCCCTGACGCGGGAGGGTCCGAGCAGTACTTC. Filled out from reference TRBV5-1 and TRBJ2-7, the complete variable domain reads KAGVTQTPRYLIKTRGQQVTLSCSPISGHRSVSWYQQTPGQGLQFLFEYFSETQRNKGNFPGRFSGRQFSNSRSEMNVSTLELGDSALYLCASSPDAGGSEQYFGPGTRLTVT.

This clone showed up just once. This chain joins TRBV5-1 and TRBJ2-1, with 11 bases matching TRBD1. Looked up from germline, CDR1 is SGHRS and CDR2 is YFSETQ. J lost 2 bases, V lost 4 bases, and 2 bases had no gene match. The CDR3 spans 15 residues. The CDR3: CASSQGQGAYNEQFF. DNA for the CDR3: TGCGCCAGCAGCCAGGGACAGGGGGCCTACAATGAGCAGTTCTTC.

CDR3 sequence reads: CASSLERLAGETQYF. CDR3 DNA: TGTGCCAGCAGCTTGGAGCGACTAGCGGGCGAGACCCAGTACTTC. The genes are TRBV5-4 and TRBJ2-5, with 10 nucleotides matching TRBD2. J lost 5 bases, V lost 0 bases, and 4 bases had no gene match. Germline values: CDR1 SGHNT, CDR2 YYREEE (reference sequence). This CDR3 comprises 15 residues.

This clone was seen only once. This chain connects TRBV5-1 to TRBJ2-5; 7 positions match TRBD2. The CDR3 runs 13 residues. From germline, CDR1 is SGHRS and CDR2 YFSETQ. J was trimmed by 7 bases and V by 4 bases; bases with no gene match: 7. As DNA, the CDR3 is TGCGCCAGCAGCGCTAGCGGCCCCATGACCCAGTACTTC. This translates into CASSASGPMTQYF. Drawing the rest from reference TRBV5-1 and TRBJ2-5, the complete variable domain is KAGVTQTPRYLIKTRGQQVTLSCSPISGHRSVSWYQQTPGQGLQFLFEYFSETQRNKGNFPGRFSGRQFSNSRSEMNVSTLELGDSALYLCASSASGPMTQYFGPGTRLLVL.

The rearrangement uses TRBV6-5 and TRBJ1-2, with D perhaps TRBD1 (5 bases). V dropped 2 bases and J dropped 9 bases, with 19 bases sitting between them. Germline CDR1 MNHEY, CDR2 SVGAGI. The CDR3 loop spans 15 amino acids. The CDR3 DNA is TGTGCCAGCAGTTACGAGGCGGGGGACGGCCCGAGCTACACCTTC. Protein sequence: CASSYEAGDGPSYTF.

This chain links TRBV19 with TRBJ2-2, with 9 bases identical to TRBD1. V lost 4 bases and J lost 8; bases outside the gene matches: 8. This CDR3 region has 15 residues. Germline CDR1 reads LNHDA; CDR2 reads SQIVND (reference sequence). CDR3 DNA sequence: TGTGCCAGTAGTACCGGAACAGGGGGCGCGGGGGAGCTGTTTTTT. Translating gives CASSTGTGGAGELFF.

The genes are TRBV6-5 and TRBJ2-7, with 7 bases that match TRBD1. Germline assignment: CDR1 MNHEY and CDR2 SVGAGI. Trimming cost V 4 bases and J 5 bases; bases outside gene matches: 2. The CDR3 spans 12 residues. DNA of the CDR3: TGTGCCAGCAGTTTACAGGGGCACGAGCAGTACTTC. This sequence encodes CASSLQGHEQYF.

The chain employs TRBV5-4 and TRBJ2-3; D remains ambiguous. V was clipped by 0 bases and J by 2 bases, with 4 bases between them. From germline, CDR1 is SGHNT and CDR2 YYREEE (reference sequence). The length of the CDR3 is 13 residues. The CDR3 reads CASSLASTDTQYF. The DNA for the CDR3 is TGTGCCAGCAGCTTGGCTTCCACAGATACGCAGTATTTT.

The chain couples TRBV7-2 to TRBJ2-1; 8 nucleotides match TRBD2. Germline V gene data show CDR1 as SGHTA and CDR2 as FQGNSA. The V and J ends lost 2 bases and 14 bases, in that order; junction bases with no gene match: 11. CDR3 length: 14 residues. The CDR3 is CASSLSALAGNKFF. In DNA form, the CDR3 reads TGTGCCAGCAGCTTAAGCGCCCTAGCGGGTAACAAGTTCTTC.

Details on this clone: The same CDR3 also results from other DNA sequences found in this sample. The V call is TRBV11-2, the J call TRBJ1-1; tentative D call: TRBD1 (5 bases). The germline V gene encodes CDR1 SGHAT and CDR2 FQNNGV. Trimming stripped 3 bases from V and 0 bases from J, with 8 bases between. This CDR3 contains 14 residues. In DNA form, the CDR3 reads TGTGCCAGCAGCTTCGGGGGTTTGAACACTGAAGCTTTCTTT. It is translated as CASSFGGLNTEAFF.